The 13 T cell receptor beta chains below all came from one sample that was sequenced in a study of blood T cell repertoires in COVID-19. Here immunoSEQ multiplex PCR was the method, and the copy in TCRdb shows in-frame clones only, minus some. The data show 150,000 to 200,000 clones, around 89% seen once. The sequenced material came from PBMCs or T cells enriched from blood (not recorded which). These receptors were taken from a woman aged 50 to 60 who had recovered from COVID-19.

V usage is TRBV9 and J usage is TRBJ2-1; 9 bases fit TRBD2. The CDR3 is 13 residues long. The V gene's germline CDR1 is SGDLS and CDR2 YYNGEE. The V gene end was trimmed by 6 bases and the J gene end by 6 bases; junction bases not matched to a gene: 4. The CDR3 DNA sequence: TGTGCCAGCAAAGGCGGGGGGGTCAATGAGCAGTTCTTC. Its protein is CASKGGGVNEQFF.

The chain carries TRBV9 and TRBJ1-1, with TRBD1 identical over 8 bases. With 6 bases clipped from V and 4 bases from J, the junction kept 17 bases outside the gene matches. This CDR3 has 17 residues. Germline-derived CDR1 and CDR2 are SGDLS and YYNGEE. The CDR3 region has the DNA TGTGCCAGCACCCTTTTCAACCAGGGGGCGCAGAGCACTGAAGCTTTCTTT. This translates into CASTLFNQGAQSTEAFF.

This clone is a singleton in its sample. The chain has TRBV7-9 and TRBJ2-3; 10 bases align to TRBD2. The CDR3 extends over 17 amino acids. Germline CDR1 reads SEHNR; CDR2 reads FQNEAQ (reference sequence). The V and J ends lost 4 bases and 2 bases, in that order; junction bases with no gene match: 9. DNA for the CDR3: TGTGCCAGCAGCTCCCATCTCCTAGCGGGGGTCACAGATACGCAGTATTTT. Protein sequence: CASSSHLLAGVTDTQYF.

The chain is built from TRBV6-4 and TRBJ1-1; possibly TRBD1 for D (5 bases). Germline lookup yields CDR1 MRHNA and CDR2 SNTAGT. The ends were cut back, 2 bases at V and 11 bases at J, with 18 bases in the middle. CDR3 length: 14 amino acids. The CDR3 reads CASSDGIGVSKAFF. The CDR3 region has the DNA TGTGCCAGCAGTGACGGAATAGGGGTTAGTAAGGCTTTCTTT.

V and J are TRBV27 and TRBJ1-6; TRBD1 matches at 10 bases. J lost 0 bases, V lost 6 bases, and 5 bases had no gene match. CDR1 and CDR2 (germline): MNHEY, SMNVEV (reference sequence). The CDR3 length is 17 residues. The CDR3 DNA reads TGTGCCAGCAGGCCGGGACAGGGGAGCTCCTATAATTCACCCCTCCACTTT. Protein sequence: CASRPGQGSSYNSPLHF.

The chain uses TRBV4-3 and TRBJ1-6; D gene unclear. The CDR3 runs to 13 residues. V was clipped by 0 bases and J by 8 bases, with 5 bases between them. Germline CDR1 reads LGHNA; CDR2 reads YSLEER. CDR3 DNA sequence: TGCGCCAGCAGCCAAGATCTAGATTCACCCCTCCACTTT. Its translation: CASSQDLDSPLHF.

This sequence joins TRBV24-1 and TRBJ1-2, with D possibly being TRBD1 (6 bases). Germline V CDR1 and CDR2: KGHDR, SFDVKD. Trimming removed 5 bases at V and 4 bases at J, with 10 bases between. The CDR3 loop spans 13 amino acids. CDR3 DNA sequence: TGTGCCACCAGTGGTAGGGGGGGCTATGGCTACACCTTC. This gives the protein CATSGRGGYGYTF.

This sequence joins TRBV7-2 and TRBJ2-5; D perhaps matches TRBD1 (6 bases). V lost 5 bases to trimming and J lost 5 bases, with 30 bases between them. The germline gives CDR1 SGHTA, CDR2 FQGNSA. The CDR3 is 19 residues long. The CDR3 region has the DNA TGTGCCAGCAGCCCTCACTCTACCAGAGGGGGTAGTAGACAGGAGACCCAGTACTTC. This gives the protein CASSPHSTRGGSRQETQYF.

This clone appeared a few times. The V and J genes are TRBV6-6 and TRBJ1-1; 9 positions agree with TRBD1. Per the germline V gene, CDR1 is MNHNY and CDR2 is SVGAGI (reference sequence). With V trimmed by 5 bases and J by 4 bases, 20 bases remained unmatched. The CDR3 spans 19 residues. For the CDR3, the DNA is TGTGCCAGCAGTCGAAGCACAGGGGGCGTTAGGACGTCGGGCACTGAAGCTTTCTTT. This gives the protein CASSRSTGGVRTSGTEAFF.

The chain recombines TRBV13 with TRBJ1-3; weak D call: TRBD1 (5 bases). Looked up from germline, CDR1 is PRHDT and CDR2 is FYEKMQ (reference sequence). Deletions cut 5 bases from V and 7 bases from J, with 12 bases between. This CDR3 is 13 amino acids long. The CDR3 DNA reads TGTGCCAGCAGCAGGGGCAGGGTGAACACCATATATTTT. This encodes CASSRGRVNTIYF.

V gene TRBV14 combines with J gene TRBJ2-1; 10 nucleotides line up with TRBD1. The germline gives CDR1 SGHDN, CDR2 FVKESK. Trimming took 6 bases from V and 8 from J; bases not matched to a gene: 10. This CDR3 is built from 15 residues. CDR3 DNA sequence: TGTGCCAGCAGTCCTGACAGGGGGCGATTTGATGAGCAGTTCTTC. Amino acids: CASSPDRGRFDEQFF. Complete variable domain (other parts from reference TRBV14 and TRBJ2-1): EAGVTQFPSHSVIEKGQTVTLRCDPISGHDNLYWYRRVMGKEIKFLLHFVKESKQDESGMPNNRFLAERTGGTYSTLKVQPAELEDSGVYFCASSPDRGRFDEQFFGPGTRLTVL.

J is TRBJ1-3 and V is TRBV18; 7 positions agree with TRBD1. CDR3 length equals 18 residues. The V and J ends lost 3 bases and 0 bases, in that order; junction bases with no gene match: 11. CDR1 and CDR2 (germline): KGHSH, LQKENI. The CDR3 nucleotides read TGTGCCAGCTCACCGGGACAGTTACTAAGCCCCTCTGGAAACACCATATATTTT. Translating gives CASSPGQLLSPSGNTIYF.

This clone has only a few counts. The chain has TRBV28 and TRBJ2-4, with D unclear. From germline, CDR1 is MDHEN and CDR2 SYDVKM. This CDR3 has 14 amino acids. Trimming stripped 6 bases from V and 0 bases from J, with 9 bases between. In DNA form, the CDR3 reads TGTGCCAGCAGCGTAGAGATAGCCAAAAACATTCAGTACTTC. This gives the protein CASSVEIAKNIQYF. Using reference TRBV28 and TRBJ2-4 for the parts outside the CDR3, the full variable domain is DVKVTQSSRYLVKRTGEKVFLECVQDMDHENMFWYRQDPGLGLRLIYFSYDVKMKEKGDIPEGYSVSREKKERFSLILESASTNQTSMYLCASSVEIAKNIQYFGAGTRLSVL.